This is a list of T cell receptor beta chains from one sample in a study of cytomegalovirus exposure and HLA in healthy donors. The repertoire was sequenced with immunoSEQ multiplex PCR; TCRdb's copy has only in-frame clones and lacks some. The profile shows about 170,000 clones, around 76% of them singletons. The sequencing input was PBMCs. These receptors came from a female donor in good health and CMV-seronegative. CDR3s include the opening cysteine and the closing phenylalanine or tryptophan. Each record gives: clone size, D gene, J gene, V gene, CDR3 protein. D genes are given only for firm matches. Expanded clones are given a class, and other clones once, few, many or no size at all.

>NA|NA|TRBJ1-4|TRBV29-1
CSVSGSGIGEKLFF
>NA|TRBD1|TRBJ1-2|TRBV7-2
CASSLGGTGVANYGYTF
>NA|TRBD1|TRBJ1-2|TRBV6-5
CASSYSFGQGGGYTF
>few|NA|TRBJ2-6|TRBV6-5
CASSSFQDSGANVLTF
>NA|TRBD1|TRBJ2-7|TRBV5-4
CASSLWGTGGNEQYF
>NA|NA|TRBJ1-4|TRBV7-6
CASSLTGFEKLFF
>NA|TRBD1|TRBJ1-2|TRBV6-5
CASSYYPQGVDYGYTF
>NA|NA|TRBJ1-3|TRBV7-9
CASTQAGGGGNTIYF
>NA|TRBD2|TRBJ2-5|TRBV7-6
CASSLGAGTETQYF
>NA|NA|TRBJ2-3|TRBV29-1
CSAYGDTDTQYF
>NA|TRBD2|TRBJ2-7|TRBV18
CASSPGLAGSYEQYF
>NA|TRBD1|TRBJ1-2|TRBV5-1
CASSPGQDNYGYTF
>NA|NA|TRBJ2-5|TRBV7-3
CASSSKETQYF
>NA|TRBD1|TRBJ2-7|TRBV25-1
CASSDPGQGIYEQYF
>NA|NA|TRBJ2-1|TRBV27
CASSYGLQSSYNEQFF